The T cell receptor (beta chain) under discussion was sequenced for a study of blood T cells in healthy people across ages. J was trimmed by 2 bases and V by 5 bases; bases with no gene match: 7. CDR3 size: 15 residues. Germline V gene sequence: CDR1 MNHNY, CDR2 SVGAGI (reference sequence). This clonotype showed up many times. With a J-beta primer mix and a sample-barcoded 5' primer, a second PCR ran 7 to 11 cycles. A single record per CDR3 protein comes from TCRdb applying MiXCR to the 5' RACE reads. The sample records about 600,000 distinct CDR3 sequences, about 45% being singletons. Sequenced: blood. The V call is TRBV6-6, the J call TRBJ2-3; TRBD1 agrees at 7 bases. The source is a man at least 80 years old in good health. The CDR3 sequence is CASSPLTGLTDTQYF. The CDR3 region has the DNA TGTGCCAGCAGTCCCCTGACAGGGCTCACAGATACGCAGTATTTT.